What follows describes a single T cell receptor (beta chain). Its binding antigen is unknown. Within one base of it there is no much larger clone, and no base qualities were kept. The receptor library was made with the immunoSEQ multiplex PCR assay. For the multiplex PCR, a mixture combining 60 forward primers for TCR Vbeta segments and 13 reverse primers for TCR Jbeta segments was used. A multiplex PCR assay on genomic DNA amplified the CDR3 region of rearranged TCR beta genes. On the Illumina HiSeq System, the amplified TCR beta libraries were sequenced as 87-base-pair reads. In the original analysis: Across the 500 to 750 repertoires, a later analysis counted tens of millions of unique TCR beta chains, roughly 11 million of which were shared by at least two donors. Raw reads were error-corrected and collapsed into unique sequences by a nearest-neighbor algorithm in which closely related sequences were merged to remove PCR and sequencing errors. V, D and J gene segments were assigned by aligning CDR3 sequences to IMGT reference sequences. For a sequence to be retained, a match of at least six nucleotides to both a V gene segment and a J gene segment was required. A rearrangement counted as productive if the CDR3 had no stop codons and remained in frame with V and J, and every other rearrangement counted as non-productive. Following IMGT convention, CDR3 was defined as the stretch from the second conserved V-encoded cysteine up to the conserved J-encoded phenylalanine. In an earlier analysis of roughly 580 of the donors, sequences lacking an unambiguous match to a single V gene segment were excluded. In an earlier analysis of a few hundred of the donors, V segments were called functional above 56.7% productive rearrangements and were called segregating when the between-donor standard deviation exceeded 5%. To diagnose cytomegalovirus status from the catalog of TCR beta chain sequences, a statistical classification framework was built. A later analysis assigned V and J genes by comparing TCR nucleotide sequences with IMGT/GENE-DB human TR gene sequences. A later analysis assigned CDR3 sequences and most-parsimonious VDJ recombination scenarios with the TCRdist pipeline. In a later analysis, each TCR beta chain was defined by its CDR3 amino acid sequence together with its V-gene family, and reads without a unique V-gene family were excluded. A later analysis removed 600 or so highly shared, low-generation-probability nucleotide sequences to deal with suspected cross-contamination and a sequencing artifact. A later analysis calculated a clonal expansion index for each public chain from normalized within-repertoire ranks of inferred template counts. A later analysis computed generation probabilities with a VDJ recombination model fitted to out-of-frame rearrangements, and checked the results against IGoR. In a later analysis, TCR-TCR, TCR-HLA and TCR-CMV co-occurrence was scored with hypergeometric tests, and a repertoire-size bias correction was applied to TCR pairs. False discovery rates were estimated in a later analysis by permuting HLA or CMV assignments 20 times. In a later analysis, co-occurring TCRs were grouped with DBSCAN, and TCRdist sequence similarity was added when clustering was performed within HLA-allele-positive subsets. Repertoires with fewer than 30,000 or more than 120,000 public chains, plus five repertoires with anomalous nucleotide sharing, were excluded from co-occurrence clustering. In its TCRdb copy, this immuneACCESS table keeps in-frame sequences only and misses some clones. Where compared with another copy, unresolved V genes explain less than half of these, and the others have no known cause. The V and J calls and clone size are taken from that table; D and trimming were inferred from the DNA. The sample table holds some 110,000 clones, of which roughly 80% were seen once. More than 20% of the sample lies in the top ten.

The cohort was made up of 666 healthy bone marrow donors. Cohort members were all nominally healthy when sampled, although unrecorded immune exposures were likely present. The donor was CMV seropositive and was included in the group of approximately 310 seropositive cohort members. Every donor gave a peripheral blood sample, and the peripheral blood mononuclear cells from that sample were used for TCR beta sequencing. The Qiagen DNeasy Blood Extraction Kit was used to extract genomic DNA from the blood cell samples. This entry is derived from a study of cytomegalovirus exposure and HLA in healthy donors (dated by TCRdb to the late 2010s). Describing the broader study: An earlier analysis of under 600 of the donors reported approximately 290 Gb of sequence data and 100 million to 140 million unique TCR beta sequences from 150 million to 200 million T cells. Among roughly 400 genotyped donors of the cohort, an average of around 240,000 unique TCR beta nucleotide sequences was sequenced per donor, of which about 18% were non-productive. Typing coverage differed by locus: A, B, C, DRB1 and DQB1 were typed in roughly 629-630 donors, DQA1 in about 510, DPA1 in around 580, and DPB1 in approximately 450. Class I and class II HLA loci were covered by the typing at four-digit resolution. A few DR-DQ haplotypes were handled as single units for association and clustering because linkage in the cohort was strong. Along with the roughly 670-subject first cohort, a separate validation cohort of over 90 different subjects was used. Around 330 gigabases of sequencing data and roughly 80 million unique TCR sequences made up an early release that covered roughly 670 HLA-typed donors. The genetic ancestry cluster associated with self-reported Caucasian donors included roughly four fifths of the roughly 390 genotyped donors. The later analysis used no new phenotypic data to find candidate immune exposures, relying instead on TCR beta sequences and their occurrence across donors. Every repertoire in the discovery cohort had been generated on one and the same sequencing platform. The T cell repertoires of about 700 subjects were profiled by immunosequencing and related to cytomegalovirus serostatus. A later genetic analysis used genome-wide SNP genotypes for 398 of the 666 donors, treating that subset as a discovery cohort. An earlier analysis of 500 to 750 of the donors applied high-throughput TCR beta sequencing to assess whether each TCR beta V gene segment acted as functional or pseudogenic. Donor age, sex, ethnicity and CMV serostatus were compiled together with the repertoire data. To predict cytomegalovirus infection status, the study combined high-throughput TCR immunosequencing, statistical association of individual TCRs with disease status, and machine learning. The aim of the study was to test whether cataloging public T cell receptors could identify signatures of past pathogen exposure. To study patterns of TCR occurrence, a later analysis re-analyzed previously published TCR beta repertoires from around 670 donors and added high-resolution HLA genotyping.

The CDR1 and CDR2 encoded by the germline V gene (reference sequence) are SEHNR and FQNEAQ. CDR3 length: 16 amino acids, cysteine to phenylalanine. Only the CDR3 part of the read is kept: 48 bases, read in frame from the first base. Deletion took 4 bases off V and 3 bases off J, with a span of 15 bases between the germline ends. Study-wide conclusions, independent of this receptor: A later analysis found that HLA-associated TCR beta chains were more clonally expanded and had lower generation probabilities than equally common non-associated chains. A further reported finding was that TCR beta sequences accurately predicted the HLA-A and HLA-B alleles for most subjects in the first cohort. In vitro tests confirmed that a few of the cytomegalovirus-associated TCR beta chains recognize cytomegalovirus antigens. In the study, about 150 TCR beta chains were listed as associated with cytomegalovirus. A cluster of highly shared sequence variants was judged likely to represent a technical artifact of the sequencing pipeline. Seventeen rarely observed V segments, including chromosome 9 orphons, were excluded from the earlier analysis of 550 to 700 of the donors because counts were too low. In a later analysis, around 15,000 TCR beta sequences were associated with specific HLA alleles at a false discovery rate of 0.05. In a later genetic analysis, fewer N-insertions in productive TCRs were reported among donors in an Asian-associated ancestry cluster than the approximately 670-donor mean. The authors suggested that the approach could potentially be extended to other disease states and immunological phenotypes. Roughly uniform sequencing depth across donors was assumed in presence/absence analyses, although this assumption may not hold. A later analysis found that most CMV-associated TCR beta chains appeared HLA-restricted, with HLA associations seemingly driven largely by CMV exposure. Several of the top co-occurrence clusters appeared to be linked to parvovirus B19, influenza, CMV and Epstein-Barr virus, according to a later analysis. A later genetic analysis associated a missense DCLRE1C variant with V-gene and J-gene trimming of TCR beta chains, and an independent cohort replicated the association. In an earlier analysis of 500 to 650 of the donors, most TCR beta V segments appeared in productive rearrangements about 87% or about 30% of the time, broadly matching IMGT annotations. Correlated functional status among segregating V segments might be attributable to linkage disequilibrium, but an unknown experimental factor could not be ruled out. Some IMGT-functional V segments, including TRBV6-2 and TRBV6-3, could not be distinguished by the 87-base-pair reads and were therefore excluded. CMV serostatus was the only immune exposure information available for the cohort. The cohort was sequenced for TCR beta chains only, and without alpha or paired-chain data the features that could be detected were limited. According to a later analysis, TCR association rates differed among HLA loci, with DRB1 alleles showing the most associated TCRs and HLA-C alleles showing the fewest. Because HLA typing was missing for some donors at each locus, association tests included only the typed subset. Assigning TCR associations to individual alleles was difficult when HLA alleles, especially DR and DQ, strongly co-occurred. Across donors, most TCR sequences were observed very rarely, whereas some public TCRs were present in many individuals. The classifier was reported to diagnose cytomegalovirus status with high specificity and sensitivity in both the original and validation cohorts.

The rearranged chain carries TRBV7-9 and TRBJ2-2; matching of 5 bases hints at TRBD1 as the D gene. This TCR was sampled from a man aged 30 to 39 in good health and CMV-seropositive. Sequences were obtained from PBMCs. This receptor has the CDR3 CASSSLDSYYTGELFF. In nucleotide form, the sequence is TGTGCCAGCAGCTCGCTTGACAGCTACTACACCGGGGAGCTGTTTTTT. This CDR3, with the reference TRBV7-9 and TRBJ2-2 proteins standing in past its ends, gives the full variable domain DTGVSQNPRHKITKRGQNVTFRCDPISEHNRLYWYRQTLGQGPEFLTYFQNEAQLEKSRLLSDRFSAERPKGSFSTLEIQRTEQGDSAMYLCASSSLDSYYTGELFFGEGSRLTVL.